The clone carrying this T cell receptor (beta chain) was seen ten or more times. Its antigen is undetermined. The CDR3 totals 15 residues. V was pared by 5 bases and J by 2 bases, with 6 bases of the junction left unmatched. The sample belongs to a study of identical twins. MiXCR, applied by TCRdb to the 5' RACE reads, yields one record per CDR3 protein. Here the sample spans some 320,000 distinct CDR3 sequences, 9% to 15% being singletons. Study conclusions and caveats: The study found weaker excess twin sharing in beta out-of-frame sequences.

A further study also used this sample, focusing on yellow fever vaccine responses in identical twins. That source reports: Twins reportedly showed a vaccine T cell response that seemed partly convergent and partly personalized.

This TCR was recovered from a woman aged 18-29 years in good health. Sequenced: CD8+ T cells sorted from blood. The chain couples TRBV12-3 or TRBV12-4 to TRBJ2-7, with 10 bases fitting TRBD2. CDR3 sequence: CASSPQLAGPYEQYF. The CDR3 bases are TGTGCCAGCAGTCCCCAACTAGCGGGGCCCTACGAGCAGTACTTC.